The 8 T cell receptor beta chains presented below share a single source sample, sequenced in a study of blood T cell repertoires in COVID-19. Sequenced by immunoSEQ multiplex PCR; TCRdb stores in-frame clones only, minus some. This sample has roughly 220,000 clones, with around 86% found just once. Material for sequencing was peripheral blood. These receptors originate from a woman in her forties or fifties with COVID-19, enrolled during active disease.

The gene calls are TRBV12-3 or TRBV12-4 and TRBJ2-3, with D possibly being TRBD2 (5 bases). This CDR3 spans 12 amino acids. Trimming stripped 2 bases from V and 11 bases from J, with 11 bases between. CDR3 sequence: CASSLLRGQQYF. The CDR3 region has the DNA TGTGCCAGCAGTTTACTTCGGGGTCAGCAGTATTTT.

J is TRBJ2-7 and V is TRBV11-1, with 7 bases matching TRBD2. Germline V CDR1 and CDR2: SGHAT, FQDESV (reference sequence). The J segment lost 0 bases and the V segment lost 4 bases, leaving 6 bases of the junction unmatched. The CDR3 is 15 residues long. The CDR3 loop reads CASSSPGGISYEQYF. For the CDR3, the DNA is TGTGCCAGCAGCTCTCCCGGGGGGATCTCCTACGAGCAGTACTTC.

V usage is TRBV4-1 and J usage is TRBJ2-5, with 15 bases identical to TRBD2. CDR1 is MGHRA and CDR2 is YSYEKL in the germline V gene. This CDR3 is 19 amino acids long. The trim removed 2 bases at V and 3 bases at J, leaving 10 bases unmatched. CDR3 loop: CASSQTKMGLAGGEETQYF. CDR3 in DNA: TGCGCCAGCAGCCAAACTAAAATGGGACTAGCGGGGGGTGAAGAGACCCAGTACTTC.

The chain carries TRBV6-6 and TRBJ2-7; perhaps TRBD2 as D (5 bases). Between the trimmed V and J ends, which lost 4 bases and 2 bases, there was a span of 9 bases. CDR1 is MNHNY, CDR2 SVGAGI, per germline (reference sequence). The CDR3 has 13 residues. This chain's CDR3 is CASSSREPYEQYV. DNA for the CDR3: TGTGCCAGCAGTTCCCGGGAACCCTACGAGCAGTACGTC.

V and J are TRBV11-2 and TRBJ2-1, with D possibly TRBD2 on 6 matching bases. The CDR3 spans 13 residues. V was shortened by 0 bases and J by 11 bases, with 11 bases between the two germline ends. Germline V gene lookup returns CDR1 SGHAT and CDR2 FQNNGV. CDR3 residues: CASSLDRGWKQFF. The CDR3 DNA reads TGTGCCAGCAGCTTAGATCGGGGGTGGAAGCAGTTCTTC.

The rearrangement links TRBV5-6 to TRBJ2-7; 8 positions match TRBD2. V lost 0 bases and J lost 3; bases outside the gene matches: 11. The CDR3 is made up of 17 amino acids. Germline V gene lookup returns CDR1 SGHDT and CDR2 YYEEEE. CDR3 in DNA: TGTGCCAGCAGCTTGGAAGCATCGGGGGGGCTCCGCTACGAGCAGTACTTC. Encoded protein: CASSLEASGGLRYEQYF.

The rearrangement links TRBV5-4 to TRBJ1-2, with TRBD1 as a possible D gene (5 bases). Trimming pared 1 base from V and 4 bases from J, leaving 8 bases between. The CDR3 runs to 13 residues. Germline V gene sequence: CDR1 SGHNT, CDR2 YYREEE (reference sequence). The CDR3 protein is CASSLQGRYGYTF. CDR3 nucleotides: TGTGCCAGCAGCTTGCAGGGCCGCTATGGCTACACCTTC.

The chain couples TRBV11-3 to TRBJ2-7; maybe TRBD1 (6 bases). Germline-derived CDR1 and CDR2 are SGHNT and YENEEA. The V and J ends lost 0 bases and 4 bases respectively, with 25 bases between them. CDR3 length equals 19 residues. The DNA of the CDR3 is TGTGCCAGCAGCTTAGATCAGGGGAGAGGGGCGTTTTACTCTTACGAGCAGTACTTC. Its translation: CASSLDQGRGAFYSYEQYF. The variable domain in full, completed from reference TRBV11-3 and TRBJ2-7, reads EAGVVQSPRYKIIEKKQPVAFWCNPISGHNTLYWYLQNLGQGPELLIRYENEEAVDDSQLPKDRFSAERLKGVDSTLKIQPAELGDSAVYLCASSLDQGRGAFYSYEQYFGPGTRLTVT.